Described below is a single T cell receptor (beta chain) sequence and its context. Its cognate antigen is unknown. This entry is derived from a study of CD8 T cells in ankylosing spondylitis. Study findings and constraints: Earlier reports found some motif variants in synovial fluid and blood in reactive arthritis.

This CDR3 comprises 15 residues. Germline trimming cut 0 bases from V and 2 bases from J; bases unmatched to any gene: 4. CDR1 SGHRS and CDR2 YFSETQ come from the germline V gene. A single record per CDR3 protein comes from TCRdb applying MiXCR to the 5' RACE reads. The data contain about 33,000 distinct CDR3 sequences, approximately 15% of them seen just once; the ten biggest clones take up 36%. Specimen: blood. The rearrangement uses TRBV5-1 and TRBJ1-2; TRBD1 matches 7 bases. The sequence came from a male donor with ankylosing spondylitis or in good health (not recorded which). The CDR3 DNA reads TGCGCCAGCAGCTTGGGTACAGGGGCGAACTATGGCTACACCTTC. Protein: CASSLGTGANYGYTF.